A single sample gave rise to the 12 T cell receptor beta chains below, sequenced in a study of Ad26.COV2.S vaccination and SARS-CoV-2 variants. As for treatment: roughly 20 received Ad26.COV2.S at low or high dose, single or two shots; 5 received placebo; per-sample allocation not given. Sampling took place 63 days after the first vaccine or placebo injection. The method was immunoSEQ multiplex PCR; TCRdb's version includes in-frame clones alone and lacks a portion of them. The top ten hold approximately 5% of the sample, which has around 340,000 clones, around 89% seen once. The starting material was peripheral blood, obtained in a trial of Ad26.COV2.S vaccine versus placebo. These receptors all come from a person between 18 and 65 years old who received the Ad26.COV2.S COVID-19 vaccine or a placebo.

The V call is TRBV5-6, the J call TRBJ2-3, with unresolved D. V gave up 4 bases and J gave up 4 bases, with 16 bases separating them. The CDR3 totals 15 residues. Germline V CDR1 and CDR2: SGHDT, YYEEEE. The CDR3 nucleotides are TGTGCCAGCAGCCTTGGGTCGGGCTGGCCAGATACGCAGTATTTT. It encodes CASSLGSGWPDTQYF.

This clone was seen repeatedly, ten times or more. The V and J genes are TRBV28 and TRBJ1-1, with 8 bases fitting TRBD1. Germline CDR1 and CDR2: MDHEN and SYDVKM. The CDR3 is made up of 15 amino acids. V lost 6 bases, J lost 5 bases, and 11 bases stayed unmatched. The CDR3 region is CASSKDRVLGTEAFF. The CDR3 DNA sequence: TGTGCCAGCAGCAAGGACAGGGTCCTGGGGACTGAAGCTTTCTTT.

With respect to this clone: Other DNA sequences within the sample encode an identical CDR3. This chain uses TRBV5-4 with TRBJ1-2; D remains ambiguous. Looked up from germline, CDR1 is SGHNT and CDR2 is YYREEE (reference sequence). Trimming shortened V by 0 bases and J by 4 bases, and 7 bases separated the two germline ends. The CDR3 totals 13 residues. CDR3: CASSLGGAYGYTF. The CDR3 DNA reads as TGTGCCAGCAGCTTGGGGGGAGCCTATGGCTACACCTTC.

This chain uses TRBV9 with TRBJ2-5; 12 bases fit TRBD2. Germline CDR1 SGDLS, CDR2 YYNGEE. With 3 bases clipped from V and 5 bases from J, the junction kept 11 bases outside the gene matches. This CDR3 contains 17 residues. In DNA, the CDR3 is TGTGCCAGCAGCGCCGATGTACTAGCGGGAGGTCAGGAGACCCAGTACTTC. Its translation: CASSADVLAGGQETQYF.

This chain links TRBV4-1 with TRBJ2-2, with 8 bases fitting TRBD1. After removal of 3 bases from V and 3 bases from J, the junction contained 6 bases not matched to a gene. CDR1 and CDR2 (germline): MGHRA, YSYEKL. The CDR3 sequence is 16 residues long. The CDR3 spells CASSQVGQDYTGELFF. The CDR3 DNA sequence: TGCGCCAGCAGCCAGGTGGGACAGGATTACACCGGGGAGCTGTTTTTT.

The V and J genes are TRBV27 and TRBJ1-2; TRBD1 agrees at 9 bases. Germline trimming cut 5 bases from V and 3 bases from J; bases unmatched to any gene: 22. The CDR3 totals 20 residues. Per germline, CDR1 MNHEY and CDR2 SMNVEV (reference sequence). In nucleotides, the CDR3 is TGTGCCAGCAGTCGGGCGTCCCGGGACAGGGCGGGAGTGGCCTACTATGGCTACACCTTC. It is translated as CASSRASRDRAGVAYYGYTF.

The rearrangement uses TRBV11-2 and TRBJ2-7, with 12 nucleotides matching TRBD1. Germline loops: CDR1 SGHAT, CDR2 FQNNGV. The CDR3 is 18 residues long. Trimming took 0 bases from V and 4 from J; bases not matched to a gene: 10. The CDR3 bases are TGTGCCAGCAGCTTAGATAAGCTTCCGGGACAGGGGGCTTACGAGCAGTACTTC. It codes for CASSLDKLPGQGAYEQYF.

V is TRBV7-6 and J is TRBJ1-3, with 7 bases identical to TRBD1. Germline assignment: CDR1 SGHVS and CDR2 FNYEAQ. The CDR3 is made up of 15 amino acids. V was clipped by 3 bases and J by 3 bases; unmatched bases: 5. CDR3 DNA sequence: TGTGCCAGCAGCTTGGGACAGCCGGGTGGAAACACCATATATTTT. Translation gives CASSLGQPGGNTIYF.

The J gene is TRBJ2-7, the V gene TRBV4-1, with D unclear. The CDR3 is 14 residues long. CDR1 and CDR2 (germline): MGHRA, YSYEKL. V dropped 2 bases and J dropped 5 bases, with 13 bases sitting between them. CDR3 bases: TGCGCCAGCAGCCAAAGGGCCTCCCTCGACGAGCAGTACTTC. It specifies CASSQRASLDEQYF.

The V gene is TRBV12-3 or TRBV12-4, the J gene TRBJ1-4, with D uncertain. Trimming pared 10 bases from V and 8 bases from J, leaving 17 bases between. The CDR3 length is 13 residues. This CDR3 reads CATRPPGKEKLFF. The CDR3 DNA sequence: TGTGCCACCCGGCCCCCGGGGAAAGAAAAACTGTTTTTT.

The V gene is TRBV5-1, the J gene TRBJ2-2; D is unclear. The germline V gene encodes CDR1 SGHRS and CDR2 YFSETQ. The CDR3 is made up of 14 amino acids. Trimming removed 3 bases from V and 6 bases from J, with 12 bases in between. This CDR3 is CASSWPTGPGELFF. The CDR3 region has the DNA TGCGCCAGCAGCTGGCCGACGGGCCCCGGGGAGCTGTTTTTT.

V is TRBV7-9 and J is TRBJ1-1, with 7 bases identical to TRBD1. The CDR3 is made up of 16 amino acids. Germline CDR1 SEHNR, CDR2 FQNEAQ (reference sequence). Losses at the gene ends were 1 base for V and 4 bases for J; bases not matched to a gene: 9. The CDR3 sequence is CASSLGQGEGVTEAFF. The DNA for the CDR3 is TGTGCCAGCAGCTTAGGGCAGGGGGAAGGCGTCACTGAAGCTTTCTTT.